A selection of T cell receptor beta chains follows, all from one sample in a study of cytomegalovirus exposure and HLA in healthy donors. Some clones are missing from TCRdb's copy, which holds only in-frame ones; the method was immunoSEQ multiplex PCR. The sample lists more than 100,000 clones; 88% were seen once. Sequencing was carried out using PBMCs. The receptor source for this set is a man aged 30 to 39 in good health and CMV-seronegative. Each CDR3 is given without its conserved first and last residue. D genes are given only for firm matches.

D,J,V,CDR3
.,TRBJ1-2,TRBV6-1,ASSEALTGGRYT
.,TRBJ2-3,TRBV5-6,ASSLTGRAGTRYTDTQY
.,TRBJ2-1,TRBV27,ASSSLSARNEQF
TRBD1,TRBJ1-1,TRBV18,ASSPQAGGGGRTEAF
.,TRBJ1-2,TRBV19,ASSIAPGDYGYT
.,TRBJ2-1,TRBV28,ASSLGGNEQF
.,TRBJ2-1,TRBV19,ASSIARGEQF
TRBD1,TRBJ2-7,TRBV15,ATSGRDRGYYEQY
.,TRBJ1-5,TRBV2,ASTAGSDQPQH
.,TRBJ2-5,TRBV10-3,AISESGMETQY
.,TRBJ1-2,TRBV28,ASSWQENYGYT
TRBD1,TRBJ1-1,TRBV27,ASSPGQGDTEAF
.,TRBJ2-3,TRBV29-1,SGQGSTDTQY
.,TRBJ1-1,TRBV6-6,ASSYGPGVGTEAF
.,TRBJ1-4,TRBV25-1,ASRRSATNEKLF
.,TRBJ2-3,TRBV19,ASRWRATDTQY
TRBD1,TRBJ2-7,TRBV11-2,ASSLDRTGGNEQY
.,TRBJ1-5,TRBV30,AWSTDVSGGEPQH
TRBD2,TRBJ2-1,TRBV30,AWSGFWTSGRTPYNEQF
.,TRBJ1-5,TRBV19,ASSQGSYDNQPQH
.,TRBJ2-2,TRBV7-2,ASSPKLRTSNTGELF
TRBD1,TRBJ1-2,TRBV5-4,ASSLAGGGRYGYT
.,TRBJ2-3,TRBV6-4,ASSESGGPADTQY
.,TRBJ1-5,TRBV28,ASTPSGQPQH
.,TRBJ2-7,TRBV19,ASSIDGYEQY
TRBD1,TRBJ1-5,TRBV6-1,ASSEGRDSLNQPQH
TRBD1,TRBJ2-5,TRBV27,ASSLSVWFSEDRPLPY
TRBD2,TRBJ2-2,TRBV6-4,ASSGGPRTGELF
.,TRBJ1-1,TRBV11-2,ASSFGGMGMNTEAF
.,TRBJ1-5,TRBV11-2,ASSHINPGQPQH
TRBD2,TRBJ2-1,TRBV19,ASSPLAGDWNEQF
.,TRBJ1-2,TRBV6-6,ASSRTEKAGYT
.,TRBJ2-1,TRBV29-1,SALGPGTLNEQF
.,TRBJ2-4,TRBV19,ASSIGARQAKNIQY
.,TRBJ2-7,TRBV5-1,ASSWAGDIFYEQY
.,TRBJ1-1,TRBV6-4,ASSDSGASRRTF
TRBD2,TRBJ2-2,TRBV2,ASSEGLAGPGELF
.,TRBJ1-1,TRBV2,ASSIRTALNTEAF
.,TRBJ1-1,TRBV19,ASSIVDRYLNTEAF
TRBD1,TRBJ2-1,TRBV10-3,AIRDRGSYNEQF
.,TRBJ1-4,TRBV5-1,ASSLEGRVGTNEKLF
.,TRBJ1-6,TRBV30,AWEGLRNSPLH
TRBD2,TRBJ2-5,TRBV4-2,ASSQDGAGGGETQY
TRBD2,TRBJ2-7,TRBV30,AWRNGASGNYEQY
TRBD1,TRBJ2-5,TRBV29-1,SVLTGVETQY
.,TRBJ2-4,TRBV29-1,SVKRVGDIQY
.,TRBJ1-1,TRBV18,ASSPSRTAMNTEAF
.,TRBJ2-5,TRBV6-5,ASSRKVGEQY